The 18 T cell receptor beta chains below all came from one sample that was sequenced in a study of cytomegalovirus exposure and HLA in healthy donors. In the PCR, 60 Vbeta and 13 Jbeta primers were used. The table came from immunoSEQ multiplex PCR; TCRdb's copy has only in-frame clones and leaves some out. The profile shows roughly 200,000 clones, around 87% of them singletons. The sequencing input was PBMCs. The origin of the receptors is a man in his thirties or forties in good health and CMV-seronegative.

V and J are TRBV7-9 and TRBJ2-2; TRBD1 matches at 7 bases. This CDR3 has 18 amino acids. V lost 5 bases to trimming and J lost 2 bases; unmatched junction nucleotides: 14. Germline V CDR1 and CDR2: SEHNR, FQNEAQ (reference sequence). CDR3 region: CASSPESGQVGNTGELFF. The CDR3 DNA reads as TGTGCCAGCAGCCCCGAATCCGGACAGGTCGGAAACACCGGGGAGCTGTTTTTT.

The J gene is TRBJ2-1, the V gene TRBV4-3; 8 positions match TRBD2. Germline V gene data show CDR1 as LGHNA and CDR2 as YSLEER. The CDR3 totals 17 residues. Trimming removed 4 bases from V and 6 bases from J; junction bases left unmatched: 14. CDR3: CASSRAAGGEGGNEQFF. The CDR3, as DNA: TGCGCCAGCAGCCGGGCCGCCGGGGGGGAGGGAGGCAATGAGCAGTTCTTC.

The chain carries TRBV7-9 and TRBJ2-5; possibly TRBD2 for D (5 bases). Trimming shortened V by 8 bases and J by 0 bases, and 7 bases separated the two germline ends. CDR1 is SEHNR and CDR2 is FQNEAQ in the germline V gene (reference sequence). This CDR3 is 12 amino acids long. The CDR3 DNA follows: TGTGCCAGCTCGGGGTACCAAGAGACCCAGTACTTC. It encodes CASSGYQETQYF. The full variable domain, in which reference TRBV7-9 and TRBJ2-5 provide the parts outside the CDR3, is DTGVSQNPRHKITKRGQNVTFRCDPISEHNRLYWYRQTLGQGPEFLTYFQNEAQLEKSRLLSDRFSAERPKGSFSTLEIQRTEQGDSAMYLCASSGYQETQYFGPGTRLLVL.

This sequence joins TRBV18 and TRBJ1-1, with D unclear. Trimming cost V 1 base and J 3 bases, with 6 bases left between them. This CDR3 comprises 13 residues. Germline V gene lookup returns CDR1 KGHSH and CDR2 LQKENI. The CDR3 coding sequence is TGTGCCAGCTCACCACGGAGGGACACTGAAGCTTTCTTT. It yields the protein CASSPRRDTEAFF.

The chain employs TRBV11-2 and TRBJ2-7; 9 nucleotides match TRBD1. The CDR3 totals 13 residues. V lost 3 bases, J lost 7 bases, and 4 bases stayed unmatched. Germline V gives CDR1 SGHAT, CDR2 FQNNGV. CDR3 amino acids: CASSFRGTGEQYF. CDR3 coding DNA: TGTGCCAGCAGCTTCCGCGGGACAGGGGAGCAGTACTTC.

The CDR3 bases are TGTGCCAGCAGTGACCTGGACAGGCTAGCCAAAAACATTCAGTACTTC. It yields the protein CASSDLDRLAKNIQYF. The genes are TRBV6-1 and TRBJ2-4; 7 bases are a match to TRBD1. Germline values: CDR1 MNHNS, CDR2 SASEGT. With 3 bases clipped from V and 0 bases from J, the junction kept 5 bases outside the gene matches. The CDR3 extends over 16 amino acids.

The V call is TRBV25-1, the J call TRBJ2-5; 8 bases align to TRBD1. Germline lookup yields CDR1 MGHDK and CDR2 SYGVNS. The CDR3 contains 13 residues. With V trimmed by 4 bases and J by 8 bases, 6 bases remained unmatched. CDR3 loop: CASSAGGATTQYF. The CDR3 DNA follows: TGTGCCAGCAGTGCAGGGGGCGCGACAACCCAGTACTTC.

This chain links TRBV9 with TRBJ2-1; D uncertain. V was trimmed by 2 bases and J by 5 bases, leaving 5 bases between them. There are 12 residues in the CDR3. CDR1 and CDR2 from the germline V gene are SGDLS and YYNGEE. The CDR3 protein is CASSVSDNEQFF. The CDR3 region has the DNA TGTGCCAGCAGCGTTTCGGACAATGAGCAGTTCTTC.

The chain employs TRBV6-5 and TRBJ1-2; 7 positions match TRBD1. The CDR3 length is 15 residues. The germline gives CDR1 MNHEY, CDR2 SVGAGI. V was pared by 4 bases and J by 7 bases, with 12 bases of the junction left unmatched. In nucleotides, the CDR3 is TGTGCCAGCAGTTCGGCCGGGACAGACAAAGCTGGCTACACCTTC. Translating it yields CASSSAGTDKAGYTF.

This rearrangement joins TRBV6-5 to TRBJ1-5; D gene unclear. V was pared by 0 bases and J by 3 bases, with 6 bases between. The CDR3 contains 14 residues. Germline V lookup: CDR1 MNHEY, CDR2 SVGAGI. The CDR3 spells CASSYSVANQPQHF. CDR3 sequence (DNA): TGTGCCAGCAGTTACTCGGTGGCCAATCAGCCCCAGCATTTT.

This chain connects TRBV25-1 to TRBJ1-1, with TRBD1 identical over 7 bases. The CDR3 consists of 16 residues. The germline gives CDR1 MGHDK, CDR2 SYGVNS. The trim removed 1 base at V and 0 bases at J, leaving 5 bases unmatched. CDR3 residues: CASSESRDSMNTEAFF. The CDR3 bases are TGTGCCAGCAGTGAATCCCGGGACAGCATGAACACTGAAGCTTTCTTT.

This clone was recorded only once. J is TRBJ2-7 and V is TRBV25-1; 12 nucleotides agree with TRBD1. Germline loops: CDR1 MGHDK, CDR2 SYGVNS. V shed 3 bases, J shed 7 bases, and the junction held 10 bases outside the gene matches. The CDR3 loop spans 16 amino acids. The CDR3 loop is CASSDRGGTGGMEQYF. CDR3 nucleotide sequence: TGTGCCAGCAGTGACCGGGGAGGGACAGGGGGCATGGAGCAGTACTTC.

The chain carries TRBV4-3 and TRBJ2-1, with TRBD2 identical over 12 bases. The CDR3 is 18 residues long. V was pared by 1 base and J by 2 bases, with 6 bases of the junction left unmatched. Per germline, CDR1 LGHNA and CDR2 YSLEER. CDR3 nucleotides: TGCGCCAGCAGCCAAGGCGAGACTAGCGGGGGTGCCTACAATGAGCAGTTCTTC. It specifies CASSQGETSGGAYNEQFF.

V gene TRBV7-2 combines with J gene TRBJ1-6; 8 bases line up with TRBD1. Germline V gene data show CDR1 as SGHTA and CDR2 as FQGNSA. The CDR3 consists of 17 residues. The V and J ends lost 2 bases and 6 bases, in that order; junction bases with no gene match: 9. The CDR3 region has the DNA TGTGCCAGCAGCTTAACGATAGGACAGGGCCCTAATTCACCCCTCCACTTT. Protein: CASSLTIGQGPNSPLHF.

The chain is built from TRBV6-5 and TRBJ2-1, with 9 bases fitting TRBD2. Unmatched junction bases numbered 6, after V lost 6 bases and J lost 6 bases. CDR1 and CDR2 from the germline V gene are MNHEY and SVGAGI. The CDR3 totals 14 residues. The CDR3 coding sequence is TGTGCCAGCAGCCGCGGGGGGGCCCCCAATGAGCAGTTCTTC. Protein product: CASSRGGAPNEQFF.

The chain uses TRBV11-2 and TRBJ2-7; unclear D gene. The V gene's germline CDR1 is SGHAT and CDR2 FQNNGV. Trimming took off 0 bases at V and 3 bases at J, with 9 bases between the two ends. The CDR3 is 14 amino acids. In DNA form, the CDR3 reads TGTGCCAGCAGCTTAGACGGATACTACTACGAGCAGTACTTC. The encoded protein is CASSLDGYYYEQYF.

The DNA for the CDR3 is TGTGCCAGCAGTCTCGATGTTAGCCCCTCCTACGAGCAGTACTTC. This translates into CASSLDVSPSYEQYF. V and J are TRBV5-6 and TRBJ2-5; no reliable D call. Matching the DNA end better, TRBJ2-7 makes the J call doubtful. This CDR3 spans 15 amino acids. In germline, CDR1 is SGHDT, CDR2 YYEEEE.

This clone was counted once. The chain carries TRBV4-2 and TRBJ2-7; 9 bases map to TRBD2. The CDR3 contains 17 residues. The junction had 6 bases not matched to a gene; V was cut back by 0 bases and J by 0 bases. CDR1 is LGHNA and CDR2 is YNFKEQ in the germline V gene. CDR3 sequence reads: CASSQDMTSGFSYEQYF. Here the CDR3 DNA reads TGTGCCAGCAGCCAAGATATGACTAGCGGATTCTCCTACGAGCAGTACTTC.